One T cell receptor (beta chain) is described in this entry. Alongside a J-beta primer mix, a sample-barcoded 5' primer served in a second PCR lasting roughly 7 to 11 cycles. In TCRdb, the 5' RACE reads were re-called with MiXCR into one record per CDR3 protein. The sample carries roughly 1.6 million distinct CDR3 sequences, around 36% recorded once. The V segment lost 6 bases and the J segment 3 bases; nucleotides outside the gene matches: 10. The CDR3 has 15 residues. Germline loops: CDR1 MNHEY, CDR2 SVGEGT. The source of the sample is a study of blood T cells in healthy people across ages. The receptor comes from a woman younger than 45 in good health. Sequenced: blood. The rearrangement uses TRBV6-2 or TRBV6-3 and TRBJ2-7; TRBD1 agrees at 8 bases. The CDR3 bases are TGTGCCAGCAGGCATCCCGGGACAGGTGTCTACGAGCAGTACTTC. Translated: CASRHPGTGVYEQYF.